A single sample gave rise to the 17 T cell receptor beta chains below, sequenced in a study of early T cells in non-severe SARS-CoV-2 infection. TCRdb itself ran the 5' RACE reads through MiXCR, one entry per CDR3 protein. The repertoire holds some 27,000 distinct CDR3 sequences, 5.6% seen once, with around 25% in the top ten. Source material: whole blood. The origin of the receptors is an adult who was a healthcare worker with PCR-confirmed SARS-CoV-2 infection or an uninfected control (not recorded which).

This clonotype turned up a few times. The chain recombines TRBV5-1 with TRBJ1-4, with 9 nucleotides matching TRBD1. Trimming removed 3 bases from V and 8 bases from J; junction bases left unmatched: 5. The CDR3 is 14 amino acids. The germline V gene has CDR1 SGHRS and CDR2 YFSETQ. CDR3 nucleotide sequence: TGCGCCAGCAGCTGGGGACAGGGAATGGAAAAACTGTTTTTT. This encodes CASSWGQGMEKLFF.

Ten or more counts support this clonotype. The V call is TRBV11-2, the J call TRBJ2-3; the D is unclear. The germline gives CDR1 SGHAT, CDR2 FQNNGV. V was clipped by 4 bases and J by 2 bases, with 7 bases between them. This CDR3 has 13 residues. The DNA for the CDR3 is TGTGCCAGCAGCTCCCAGACCACAGATACGCAGTATTTT. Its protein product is CASSSQTTDTQYF.

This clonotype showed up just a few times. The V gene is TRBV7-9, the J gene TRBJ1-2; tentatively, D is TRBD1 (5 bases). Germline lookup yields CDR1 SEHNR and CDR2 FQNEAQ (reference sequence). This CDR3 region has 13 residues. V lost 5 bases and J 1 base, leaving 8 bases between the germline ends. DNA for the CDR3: TGTGCCAGCAGCCTAGACAGTAACTATGGCTACACCTTC. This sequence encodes CASSLDSNYGYTF.

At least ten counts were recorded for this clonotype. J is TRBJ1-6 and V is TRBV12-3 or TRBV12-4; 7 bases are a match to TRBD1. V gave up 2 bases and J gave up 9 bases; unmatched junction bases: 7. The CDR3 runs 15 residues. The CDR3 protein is CASSLMVQGGSPLHF. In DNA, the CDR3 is TGTGCCAGCAGTTTAATGGTCCAGGGGGGTTCACCCCTCCACTTT.

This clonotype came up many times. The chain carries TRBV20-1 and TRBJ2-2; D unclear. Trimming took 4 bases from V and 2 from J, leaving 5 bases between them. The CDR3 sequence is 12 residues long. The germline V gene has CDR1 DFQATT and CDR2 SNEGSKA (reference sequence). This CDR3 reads CSAKINTGELFF. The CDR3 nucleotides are TGCAGTGCTAAAATAAACACCGGGGAGCTGTTTTTT.

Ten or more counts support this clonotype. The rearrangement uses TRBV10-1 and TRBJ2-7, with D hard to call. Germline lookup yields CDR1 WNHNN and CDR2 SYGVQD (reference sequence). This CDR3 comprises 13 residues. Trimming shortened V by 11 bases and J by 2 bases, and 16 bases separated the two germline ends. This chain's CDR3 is CASLKQAPYEQYF. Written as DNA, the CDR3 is TGCGCCTCTCTCAAGCAGGCCCCCTACGAGCAGTACTTC.

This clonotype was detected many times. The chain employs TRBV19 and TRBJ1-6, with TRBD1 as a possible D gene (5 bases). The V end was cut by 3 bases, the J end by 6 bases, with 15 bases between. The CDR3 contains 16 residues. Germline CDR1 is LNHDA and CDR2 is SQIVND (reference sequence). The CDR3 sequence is CASSMGWGDGNSPLHF. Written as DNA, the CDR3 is TGTGCCAGTAGTATGGGATGGGGGGACGGTAATTCACCCCTCCACTTT.

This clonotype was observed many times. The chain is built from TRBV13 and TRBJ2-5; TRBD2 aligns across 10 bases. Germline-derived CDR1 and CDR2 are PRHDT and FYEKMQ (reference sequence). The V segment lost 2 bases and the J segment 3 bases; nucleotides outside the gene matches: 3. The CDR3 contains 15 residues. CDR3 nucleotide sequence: TGTGCCAGCAGCTTAAGGCTAGCGGGGGAAGAGACCCAGTACTTC. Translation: CASSLRLAGEETQYF.

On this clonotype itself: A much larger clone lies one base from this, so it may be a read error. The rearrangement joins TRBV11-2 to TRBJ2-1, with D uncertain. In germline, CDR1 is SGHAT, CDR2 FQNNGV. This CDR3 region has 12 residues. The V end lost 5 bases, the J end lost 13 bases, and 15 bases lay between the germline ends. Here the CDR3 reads CASSVIGMVQFF. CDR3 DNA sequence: TGTGCCAGCAGCGTAATAGGGATGGTTCAGTTCTTC.

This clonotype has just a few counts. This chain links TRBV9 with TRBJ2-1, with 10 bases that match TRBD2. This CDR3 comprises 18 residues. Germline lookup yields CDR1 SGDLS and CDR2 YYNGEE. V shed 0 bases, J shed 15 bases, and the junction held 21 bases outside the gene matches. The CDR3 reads CASSVGLAGATLQPTRFF. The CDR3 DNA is TGTGCCAGCAGCGTAGGACTAGCGGGCGCCACTCTACAACCGACGCGGTTCTTC. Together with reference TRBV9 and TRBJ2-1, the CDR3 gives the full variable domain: DSGVTQTPKHLITATGQRVTLRCSPRSGDLSVYWYQQSLDQGLQFLIQYYNGEERAKGNILERFSAQQFPDLHSELNLSSLELGDSALYFCASSVGLAGATLQPTRFFGPGTRLTVL.

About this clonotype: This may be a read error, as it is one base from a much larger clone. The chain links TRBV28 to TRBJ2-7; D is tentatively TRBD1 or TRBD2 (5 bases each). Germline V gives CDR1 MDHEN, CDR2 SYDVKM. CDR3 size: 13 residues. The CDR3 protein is CVSRGDGPYEQYF. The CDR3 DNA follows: TGTGTCAGCAGAGGGGACGGACCGTACGAGCAGTACTTC.

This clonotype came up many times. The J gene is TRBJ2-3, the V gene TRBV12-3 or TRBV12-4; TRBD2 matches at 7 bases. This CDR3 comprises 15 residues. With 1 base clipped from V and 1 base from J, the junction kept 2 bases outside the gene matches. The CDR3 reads CASSLGLAGTDTQYF. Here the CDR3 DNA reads TGTGCCAGCAGTTTAGGGCTAGCGGGCACAGATACGCAGTATTTT.

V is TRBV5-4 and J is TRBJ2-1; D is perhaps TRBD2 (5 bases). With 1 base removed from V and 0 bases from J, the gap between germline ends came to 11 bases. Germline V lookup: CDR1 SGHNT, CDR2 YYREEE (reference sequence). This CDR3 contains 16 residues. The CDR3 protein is CASSLIALSSYNEQFF. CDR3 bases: TGTGCCAGCAGCTTGATAGCGCTCAGCTCCTACAATGAGCAGTTCTTC.

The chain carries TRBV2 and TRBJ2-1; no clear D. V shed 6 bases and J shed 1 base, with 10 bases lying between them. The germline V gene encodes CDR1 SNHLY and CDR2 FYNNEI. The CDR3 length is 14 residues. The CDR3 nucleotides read TGTGCCAGCAGCGCAGACTCTTCCTACAATGAGCAGTTCTTC. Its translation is CASSADSSYNEQFF.

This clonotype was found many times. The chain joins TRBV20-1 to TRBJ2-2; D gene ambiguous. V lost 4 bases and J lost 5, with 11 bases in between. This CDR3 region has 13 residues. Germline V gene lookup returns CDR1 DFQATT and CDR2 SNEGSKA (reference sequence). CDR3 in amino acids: CSATPAGTGELFF. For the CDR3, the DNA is TGCAGTGCTACCCCCGCCGGGACCGGGGAGCTGTTTTTT.

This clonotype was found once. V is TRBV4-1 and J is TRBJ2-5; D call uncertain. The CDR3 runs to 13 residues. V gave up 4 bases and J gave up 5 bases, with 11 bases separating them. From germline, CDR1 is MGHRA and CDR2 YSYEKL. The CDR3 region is CASSLLVGETQYF. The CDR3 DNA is TGCGCCAGCAGCCTCCTCGTAGGGGAGACCCAGTACTTC.

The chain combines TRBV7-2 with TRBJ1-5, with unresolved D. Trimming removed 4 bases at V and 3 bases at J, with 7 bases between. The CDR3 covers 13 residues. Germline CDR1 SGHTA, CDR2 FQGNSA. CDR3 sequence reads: CASSSAFNQPQHF. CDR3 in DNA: TGTGCCAGCAGCTCGGCCTTCAATCAGCCCCAGCATTTT.